This T cell receptor beta chain was documented in a study of blood T cell repertoires in COVID-19. TCRdb's copy holds only in-frame clones and misses some; the assay was immunoSEQ multiplex PCR. This sample has about 270,000 clones; roughly 90% occur once, and the top ten carry 2% to 2.5%. Germline CDR1 is SGDLS and CDR2 is YYNGEE. The CDR3 spans 15 residues. V shed 4 bases and J 8 bases; nucleotides not matched to a gene: 10. The clonotype comes from a woman aged 40 to 50 with acute COVID-19. The rearrangement joins TRBV9 to TRBJ1-2, with 11 bases matching TRBD1. The specimen sequenced was PBMCs or T cells enriched from blood (not recorded which). Here the CDR3 reads CASSPILGQGAGYTF. For the CDR3, the DNA is TGTGCCAGCAGCCCCATTCTAGGACAGGGGGCCGGCTACACCTTC.